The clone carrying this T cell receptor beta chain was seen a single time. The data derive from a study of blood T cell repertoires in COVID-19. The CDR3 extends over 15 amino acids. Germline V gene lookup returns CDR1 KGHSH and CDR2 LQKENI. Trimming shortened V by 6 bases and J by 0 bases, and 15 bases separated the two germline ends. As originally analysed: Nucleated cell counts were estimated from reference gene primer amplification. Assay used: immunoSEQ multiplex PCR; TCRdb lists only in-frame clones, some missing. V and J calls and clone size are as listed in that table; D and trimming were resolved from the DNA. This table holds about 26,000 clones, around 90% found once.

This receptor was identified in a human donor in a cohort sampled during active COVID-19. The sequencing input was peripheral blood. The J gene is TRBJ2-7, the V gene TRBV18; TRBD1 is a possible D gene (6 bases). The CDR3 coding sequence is TGTGCCAGCTCGCAACAGGGTGGGAGCTCCTACGAGCAGTACTTC. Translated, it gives CASSQQGGSSYEQYF.